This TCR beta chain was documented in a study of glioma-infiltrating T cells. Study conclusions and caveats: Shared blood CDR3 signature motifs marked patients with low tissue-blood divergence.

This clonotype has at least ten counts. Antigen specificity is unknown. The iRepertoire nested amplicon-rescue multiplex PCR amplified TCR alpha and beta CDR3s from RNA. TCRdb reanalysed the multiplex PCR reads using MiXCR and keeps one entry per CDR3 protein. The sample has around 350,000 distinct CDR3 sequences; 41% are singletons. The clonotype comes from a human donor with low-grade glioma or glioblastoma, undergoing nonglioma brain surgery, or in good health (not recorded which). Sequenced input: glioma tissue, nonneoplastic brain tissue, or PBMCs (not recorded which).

The CDR3 DNA is TGTGCCAGCAGTCCTCGCGGGCCTAACTATGGCTACACCTTC. It translates to CASSPRGPNYGYTF. V and J are TRBV6-2 or TRBV6-3 and TRBJ1-2, with D uncertain. The V end lost 5 bases, the J end lost 0 bases, and 10 bases lay between the germline ends. Germline CDR1 is MNHEY and CDR2 is SVGEGT. CDR3 length: 14 residues.